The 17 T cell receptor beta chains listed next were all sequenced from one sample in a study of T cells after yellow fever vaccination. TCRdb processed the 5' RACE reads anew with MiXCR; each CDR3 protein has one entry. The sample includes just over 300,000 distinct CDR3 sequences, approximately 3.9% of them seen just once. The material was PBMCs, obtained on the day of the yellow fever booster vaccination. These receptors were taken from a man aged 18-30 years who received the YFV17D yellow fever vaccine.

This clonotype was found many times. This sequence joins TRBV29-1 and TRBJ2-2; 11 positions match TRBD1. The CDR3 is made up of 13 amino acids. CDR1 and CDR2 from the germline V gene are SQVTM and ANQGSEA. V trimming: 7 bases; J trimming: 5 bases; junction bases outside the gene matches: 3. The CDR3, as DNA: TGCAGCGGAGGGACAGGGGGTACCGGGGAGCTGTTTTTT. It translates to CSGGTGGTGELFF.

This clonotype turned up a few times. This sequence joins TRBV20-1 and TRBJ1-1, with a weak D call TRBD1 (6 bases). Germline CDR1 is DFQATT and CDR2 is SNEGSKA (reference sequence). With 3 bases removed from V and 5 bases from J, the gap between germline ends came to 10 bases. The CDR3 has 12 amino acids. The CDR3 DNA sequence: TGCAGTGCTAGGCACACAGGGACTGAAGCTTTCTTT. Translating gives CSARHTGTEAFF.

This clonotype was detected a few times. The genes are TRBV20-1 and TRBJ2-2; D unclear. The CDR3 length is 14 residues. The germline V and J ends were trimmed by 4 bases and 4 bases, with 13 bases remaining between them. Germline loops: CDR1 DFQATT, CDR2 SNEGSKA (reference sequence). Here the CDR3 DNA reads TGCAGTGCTAACGGGCCCCAGCTCACCGGGGAGCTGTTTTTT. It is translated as CSANGPQLTGELFF.

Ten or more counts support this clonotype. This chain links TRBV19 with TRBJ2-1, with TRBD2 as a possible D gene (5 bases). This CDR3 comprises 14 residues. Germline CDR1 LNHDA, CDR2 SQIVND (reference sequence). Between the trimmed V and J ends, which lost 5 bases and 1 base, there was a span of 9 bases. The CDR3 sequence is CASSGGGSYNEQFF. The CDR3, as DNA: TGTGCCAGTAGTGGTGGCGGGTCCTACAATGAGCAGTTCTTC.

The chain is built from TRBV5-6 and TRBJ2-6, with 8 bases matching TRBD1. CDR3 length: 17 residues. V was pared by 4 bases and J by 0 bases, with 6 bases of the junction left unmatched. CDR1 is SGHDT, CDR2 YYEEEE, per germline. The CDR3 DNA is TGTGCCAGCAGCGAGGGACAGGACCTCTCTGGGGCCAACGTCCTGACTTTC. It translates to CASSEGQDLSGANVLTF.

CDR3 nucleotides: TGTGCCAGCAGCTCCAGGTTGGGAGAGACCCAGTACTTC. This encodes CASSSRLGETQYF. This sequence joins TRBV7-2 and TRBJ2-5; D is uncertain. This CDR3 has 13 residues. V shed 4 bases and J shed 4 bases, with 10 bases lying between them. CDR1 is SGHTA and CDR2 is FQGNSA in the germline V gene.

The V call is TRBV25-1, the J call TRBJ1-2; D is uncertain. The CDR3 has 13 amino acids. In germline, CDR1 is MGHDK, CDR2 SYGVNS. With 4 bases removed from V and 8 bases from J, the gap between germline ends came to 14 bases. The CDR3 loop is CASSALLDGGYTF. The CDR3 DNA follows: TGTGCCAGCAGTGCCCTCCTAGATGGGGGCTACACCTTC.

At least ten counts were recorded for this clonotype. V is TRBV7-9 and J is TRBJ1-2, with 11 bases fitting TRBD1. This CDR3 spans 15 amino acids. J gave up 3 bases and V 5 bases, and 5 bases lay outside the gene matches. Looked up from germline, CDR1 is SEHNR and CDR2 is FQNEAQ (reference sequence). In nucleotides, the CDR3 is TGTGCCAGCAGCCCCGGACAGGGGGCAGACTATGGCTACACCTTC. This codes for CASSPGQGADYGYTF.

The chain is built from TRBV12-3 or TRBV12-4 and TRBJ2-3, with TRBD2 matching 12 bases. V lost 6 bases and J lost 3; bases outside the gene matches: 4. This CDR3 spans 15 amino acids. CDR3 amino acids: CASSWTSGETDTQYF. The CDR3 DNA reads TGTGCCAGCAGCTGGACTAGCGGGGAGACAGATACGCAGTATTTT.

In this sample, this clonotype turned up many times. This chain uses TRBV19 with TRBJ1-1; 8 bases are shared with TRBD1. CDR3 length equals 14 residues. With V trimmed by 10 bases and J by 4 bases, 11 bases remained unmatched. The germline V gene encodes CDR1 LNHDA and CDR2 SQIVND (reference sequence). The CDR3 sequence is CATIWTGRFTEAFF. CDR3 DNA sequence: TGTGCCACAATATGGACAGGGAGATTCACTGAAGCTTTCTTT.

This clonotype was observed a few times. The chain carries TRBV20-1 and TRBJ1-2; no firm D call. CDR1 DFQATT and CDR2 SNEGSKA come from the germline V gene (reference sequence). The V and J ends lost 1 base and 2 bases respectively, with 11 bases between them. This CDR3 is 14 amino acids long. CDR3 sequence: CSARVEGRNYGYTF. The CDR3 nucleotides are TGCAGTGCTAGAGTAGAGGGCAGGAACTATGGCTACACCTTC.

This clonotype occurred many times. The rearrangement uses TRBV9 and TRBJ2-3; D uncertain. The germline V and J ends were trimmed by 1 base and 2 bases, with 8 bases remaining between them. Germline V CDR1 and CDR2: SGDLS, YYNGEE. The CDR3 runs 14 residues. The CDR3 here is CASSVLTVTDTQYF. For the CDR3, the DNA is TGTGCCAGCAGCGTACTTACAGTCACAGATACGCAGTATTTT.

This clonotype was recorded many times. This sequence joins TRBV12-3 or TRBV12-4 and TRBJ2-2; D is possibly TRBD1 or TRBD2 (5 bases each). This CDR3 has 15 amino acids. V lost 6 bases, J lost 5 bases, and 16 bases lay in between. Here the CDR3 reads CASRPLQGRTGELFF. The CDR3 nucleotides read TGTGCCAGCAGACCCCTGCAGGGACGTACCGGGGAGCTGTTTTTT.

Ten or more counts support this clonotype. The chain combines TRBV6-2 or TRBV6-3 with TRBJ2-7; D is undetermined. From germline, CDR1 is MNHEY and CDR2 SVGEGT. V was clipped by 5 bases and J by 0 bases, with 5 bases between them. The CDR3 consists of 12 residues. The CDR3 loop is CASSRSSYEQYV. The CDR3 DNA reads TGTGCCAGCAGTAGGAGCTCCTACGAGCAGTACGTC.

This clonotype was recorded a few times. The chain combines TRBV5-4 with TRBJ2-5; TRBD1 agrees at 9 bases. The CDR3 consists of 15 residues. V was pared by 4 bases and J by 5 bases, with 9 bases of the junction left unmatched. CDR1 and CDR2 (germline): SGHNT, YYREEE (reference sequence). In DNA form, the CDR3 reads TGTGCCAGCAGCCGGGACAGGGAACGGGAGGAGACCCAGTACTTC. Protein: CASSRDREREETQYF.

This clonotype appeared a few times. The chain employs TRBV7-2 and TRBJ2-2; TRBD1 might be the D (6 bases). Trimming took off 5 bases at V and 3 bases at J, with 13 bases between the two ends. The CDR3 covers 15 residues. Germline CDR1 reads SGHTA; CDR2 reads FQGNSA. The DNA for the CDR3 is TGTGCCAGCAGCACCCGACAGGCGGACACCGGGGAGCTGTTTTTT. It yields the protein CASSTRQADTGELFF.

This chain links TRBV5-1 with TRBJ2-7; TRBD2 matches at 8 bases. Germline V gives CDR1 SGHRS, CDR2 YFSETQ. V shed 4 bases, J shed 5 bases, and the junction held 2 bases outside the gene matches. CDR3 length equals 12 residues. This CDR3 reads CASSAGGDEQYF. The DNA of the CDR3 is TGCGCCAGCAGCGCCGGGGGGGACGAGCAGTACTTC.